Below are 8 T cell receptor beta chains sequenced from a single sample in a study of spatial heterogeneity in lung cancer. Each CDR3 protein is one row after TCRdb ran MiXCR on the 5' RACE reads. This repertoire shows around 7,900 distinct CDR3 sequences, 11% to 15% found once; its top ten account for approximately 8.8%. These receptors' targets are unknown. Documented time point: sample taken at primary tumor resection. Study-level findings and limits: The number of expanded tumor alpha and beta chains correlated with mutation number.

Sequencing was performed on lung tumor tissue, taken at surgery. The receptors come from a female donor with early-stage non-small cell lung cancer.

On this clonotype: Found in a library prepared for alpha chains, this beta chain is an off-target read, and its abundance has little meaning. The rearrangement uses TRBV5-1 and TRBJ1-1, with 8 bases aligning to TRBD1. Germline loops: CDR1 SGHRS, CDR2 YFSETQ. This CDR3 is built from 13 residues. With V trimmed by 4 bases and J by 5 bases, 4 bases remained unmatched. CDR3 loop: CASSVQGGTEAFF. The CDR3 coding sequence is TGCGCCAGCAGCGTACAGGGGGGGACTGAAGCTTTCTTT.

This clonotype was picked up many times. This beta chain is a stray read from a library made for alpha chains; its abundance is not meaningful. The rearrangement uses TRBV7-2 and TRBJ2-5; perhaps TRBD1 as D (6 bases). V lost 1 base to trimming and J lost 5 bases, with 14 bases between them. Germline CDR1 reads SGHTA; CDR2 reads FQGNSA. This CDR3 is built from 15 residues. The CDR3 protein is CASSLDVHRAETQYF. The CDR3 DNA sequence: TGTGCCAGCAGCTTAGACGTACACAGGGCGGAGACCCAGTACTTC.

This clonotype is deemed medium-sized. Within a library made for alpha chains, this beta chain is off target, and its count is uninformative. The chain links TRBV7-4 to TRBJ2-5; tentatively, D is TRBD2 (6 bases). CDR3 length: 16 residues. The germline V gene encodes CDR1 SGHVT and CDR2 SQSDAQ. The V and J ends lost 2 bases and 10 bases respectively, with 23 bases between them. This CDR3 is CASSLQGLWERLGQYF. For the CDR3, the DNA is TGTGCCAGCAGCTTACAGGGACTCTGGGAAAGGTTGGGCCAGTACTTC.

In its sample, this clonotype ranks as medium-sized (0.01 to 0.1%). This beta chain was picked up by a library intended for alpha chains and is off target, so its count carries little meaning. The chain has TRBV19 and TRBJ1-5; TRBD1 agrees at 7 bases. The CDR3 loop spans 15 amino acids. Trimming took 6 bases from V and 2 from J; bases not matched to a gene: 7. CDR1 and CDR2 (germline): LNHDA, SQIVND (reference sequence). The CDR3 sequence: CASRPTGAGNQPQHF. The CDR3 bases are TGTGCCAGTAGGCCCACAGGGGCTGGCAATCAGCCCCAGCATTTT.

This clonotype is medium-sized. A library made for alpha chains picked up this beta chain off target, so its size means little. V is TRBV27 and J is TRBJ1-5, with 9 bases matching TRBD1. The CDR3 sequence is 14 residues long. CDR1 is MNHEY and CDR2 is SMNVEV in the germline V gene (reference sequence). After removal of 3 bases from V and 7 bases from J, the junction contained 4 bases not matched to a gene. In DNA form, the CDR3 reads TGTGCCAGCAGTTTCGGGACAGGGAACCAGCCCCAGCATTTT. This gives the protein CASSFGTGNQPQHF.

This clonotype is judged medium-sized. The library was designed around alpha chains, so this beta chain is a stray read whose abundance carries little weight. The chain carries TRBV6-1 and TRBJ1-4; D remains ambiguous. Germline V gene sequence: CDR1 MNHNS, CDR2 SASEGT. This CDR3 region has 14 residues. Trimming stripped 4 bases from V and 7 bases from J, with 13 bases between. Written as DNA, the CDR3 is TGTGCCAGCAGTGCGTCGGGGAGGGTTGAAAAACTGTTTTTT. Residues: CASSASGRVEKLFF.

Many counts were recorded for this clonotype. Within a library made for alpha chains, this beta chain is off target, and its count is uninformative. V usage is TRBV7-2 and J usage is TRBJ1-6; 7 positions match TRBD1. The trim removed 5 bases at V and 9 bases at J, leaving 7 bases unmatched. Per the germline V gene, CDR1 is SGHTA and CDR2 is FQGNSA. The CDR3 is 14 residues long. The CDR3 sequence is CASSARQGGSPLHF. The CDR3 DNA sequence: TGTGCCAGCAGCGCTCGACAGGGTGGTTCACCCCTCCACTTT.

This clonotype is labeled medium-sized. Since it is a stray read in a library aimed at alpha chains, this beta chain has a size that is not meaningful. The gene calls are TRBV25-1 and TRBJ2-1, with 8 bases that match TRBD1. The CDR3 has 16 residues. Trimming removed 3 bases from V and 7 bases from J; junction bases left unmatched: 11. CDR1 and CDR2 from the germline V gene are MGHDK and SYGVNS. CDR3 bases: TGTGCCAGCAGTGATCGGTCAGGGGGCCTTTGGAATGAGCAGTTCTTC. Translated: CASSDRSGGLWNEQFF.